The clone carrying this T cell receptor beta chain was seen more than once but under ten times. What it binds is unknown. The CDR3 covers 13 residues. The ends were cut back, 5 bases at V and 5 bases at J, with 13 bases in the middle. Germline CDR1 is SGHTA and CDR2 is FQGNSA. The time point is: newly diagnosed GD, antithyroid drugs for less than 3 months. PBMC-derived RNA was used for the TCR library. For TCR beta, libraries came from iRepertoire HTBI primers and Arm-PCR of CDR3 regions. Each CDR3 protein gets one entry after TCRdb re-called the multiplex PCR reads with MiXCR. The table lists around 500,000 distinct CDR3 sequences, roughly a sixth of them singletons, with 20% to 30% in the top ten. This record belongs to a study of regulatory T cells in long-lasting Graves disease. Study-wide points: Preferential use of TRBV28, TRBJ1-2 and TRBJ2-5 was seen in persistent disease.

These data were likewise used in another study, on T cells in Graves' hyperthyroidism and ophthalmopathy.

Here the sequenced sample was peripheral blood mononuclear cells (PBMCs), taken at new diagnosis, from a patient treated with antithyroid drugs. This chain links TRBV7-2 with TRBJ2-7; no clear D. This sequence was found in a woman in her forties or fifties with Graves disease. CDR3 DNA: TGTGCCAGCAGCCCTGGGGTCTTAGACGAGCAGTACTTC. It translates to CASSPGVLDEQYF.